This T cell receptor beta chain was sequenced during a study of cytomegalovirus exposure and HLA in healthy donors (dated by TCRdb to the late 2010s). Study-wide context: An earlier analysis of 587 of the donors reported 276 Gb of sequence data and 117 million unique TCR beta sequences obtained from around 190 million T cells. HLA typing included class I and class II loci at four-digit resolution. Rather than drawing on any new phenotypic data, the later analysis identified candidate immune exposures from TCR beta sequences and the way those sequences occurred across donors. To predict cytomegalovirus infection status, the study brought together high-throughput TCR immunosequencing, statistical association of individual TCRs with disease status, and machine learning. The study aimed to test whether cataloging public T cell receptors could reveal signatures of past pathogen exposure. A later analysis re-examined previously published TCR beta repertoires from roughly 650 donors and added high-resolution HLA genotyping to investigate patterns of TCR occurrence. A separate validation cohort of over a hundred different subjects was used in addition to the roughly 620-subject first cohort. In an earlier analysis of roughly 580 of the donors, high-throughput TCR beta sequencing was used to judge whether each TCR beta V gene segment behaved as functional or pseudogenic. The study profiled the T cell repertoires of fewer than 850 subjects by immunosequencing and related them to cytomegalovirus serostatus. Every discovery cohort repertoire had been produced on one sequencing platform. Among 300 to 500 genotyped donors of the cohort, an average of around 250,000 unique TCR beta nucleotide sequences was sequenced per donor, of which approximately 18% were non-productive. About 300 gigabases of sequencing data and roughly 80 million unique TCR sequences made up an early release that covered under 750 HLA-typed donors. Because of strong linkage in the cohort, roughly five DR-DQ haplotypes were treated as single units for association and clustering. Among the roughly 400 genotyped donors, 81% belonged to the genetic ancestry cluster associated with self-reported Caucasian donors. Donor age, sex, ethnicity and CMV serostatus were collected together with the repertoire data. The number of donors typed differed by locus, with roughly 629-640 for A, B, C, DRB1 and DQB1, more than 500 for DQA1, over 600 for DPA1, and around 450 for DPB1. In a later genetic analysis, genome-wide SNP genotypes for about three fifths of the roughly 670 donors were used, and that subset was treated as a discovery cohort. On the study overall, not on this receptor specifically: An association between a missense DCLRE1C variant and V-gene and J-gene trimming of TCR beta chains was found in a later genetic analysis and replicated in an independent cohort. A total of 150 to 200 TCR beta chains were listed by the study as associated with cytomegalovirus. When HLA alleles, especially DR and DQ, strongly co-occurred, TCR associations were difficult to assign to individual alleles. According to a later analysis, parvovirus B19, influenza, CMV and Epstein-Barr virus appeared linked to several top co-occurrence clusters. Broadly in line with IMGT annotations, most TCR beta V segments showed up in productive rearrangements about 90% or about 30% of the time in an earlier analysis of 450 to 600 of the donors. Specific HLA alleles were associated with about 17,000 TCR beta sequences at a false discovery rate of 0.05 in a later analysis. According to a later analysis, most CMV-associated TCR beta chains appeared to be HLA-restricted, and the HLA associations seemed to be driven largely by CMV exposure. While some public TCRs were present in many individuals, most TCR sequences turned up only very rarely across donors. In this cohort, only TCR beta chains were sequenced, and detectable features were limited by the absence of alpha or paired-chain data. Because counts were too low, 15 or so rarely observed V segments, including chromosome 9 orphons, were excluded from the earlier analysis of under 650 of the donors. In a later analysis, TCR association rates were found to vary across HLA loci, with the most associated TCRs seen for DRB1 alleles and the fewest for HLA-C alleles. Because HLA typing was unavailable for some donors at each locus, only the typed subset was used in association tests. Presence/absence analyses assumed roughly uniform sequencing depth across donors, an assumption that may not hold. A cluster of highly shared sequence variants was judged likely to be a technical artifact of the sequencing pipeline. In both the original and validation cohorts, the classifier was reported to diagnose cytomegalovirus status with high specificity and sensitivity. Immune exposure information for the cohort was limited to CMV serostatus. In a later genetic analysis, fewer N-insertions in productive TCRs were reported among donors in an Asian-associated ancestry cluster than the roughly 700-donor mean. The authors suggested that the approach could potentially be generalized to other disease states and immunological phenotypes. Linkage disequilibrium might explain the correlated functional status among segregating V segments, but an unknown experimental factor could not be excluded. In a later analysis, HLA-associated TCR beta chains were found to be more clonally expanded and to have lower generation probabilities than equally common non-associated chains. Some IMGT-functional V segments, including TRBV6-2 and TRBV6-3, could not be told apart with the 87-base-pair reads, so those segments were excluded. A further reported finding was that TCR beta sequences accurately predicted the HLA-A and HLA-B alleles for most subjects in the first cohort. In vitro tests confirmed that a few of the cytomegalovirus-associated TCR beta chains recognize cytomegalovirus antigens.

In total, roughly 670 healthy bone marrow donors made up the cohort. All cohort members were sampled while nominally healthy, although unrecorded immune exposures were likely present. The donor tested CMV seronegative, placing the donor among the 352 seronegative members of the cohort. Every donor gave a peripheral blood sample, and the peripheral blood mononuclear cells from that sample were used for TCR beta sequencing. Genomic DNA was extracted from the blood cell samples with the Qiagen DNeasy Blood Extraction Kit. Regarding this clone: What this receptor recognizes is not known. Nothing much larger sits one base from this clone, and base qualities are not available. The sample holds other DNA sequences that translate to the same CDR3.

The library was obtained by the immunoSEQ multiplex PCR assay. For the multiplex PCR, a mixture combining 60 forward primers for TCR Vbeta segments and 13 reverse primers for TCR Jbeta segments was used. The CDR3 region of rearranged TCR beta genes was amplified from genomic DNA with a multiplex PCR assay. On the Illumina HiSeq System, the amplified TCR beta libraries were sequenced as 87-base-pair reads. As for the authors' bioinformatics: Across the 670 or so repertoires, a later analysis counted tens of millions of unique TCR beta chains, approximately 12 million of which were shared by at least two donors. A nearest-neighbor algorithm error-corrected the raw reads and collapsed the reads into unique sequences, merging closely related sequences to remove PCR and sequencing errors. To assign V, D and J gene segments, CDR3 sequences were aligned to IMGT reference sequences. Each retained sequence needed at least a six-nucleotide match to both a V gene segment and a J gene segment. Rearrangements were classified as productive when the CDR3 lacked stop codons and remained in frame with V and J, and all other rearrangements were classified as non-productive. Following IMGT convention, CDR3 was defined as the stretch from the second conserved V-encoded cysteine to the conserved J-encoded phenylalanine. Sequences without an unambiguous match to a single V gene segment were excluded from the earlier analysis of a few hundred of the donors. In an earlier analysis of several hundred of the donors, V segments were called functional above 56.7% productive rearrangements and were called segregating when the between-donor standard deviation exceeded 5%. To diagnose cytomegalovirus status from the catalog of TCR beta chain sequences, a statistical classification framework was built. In a later analysis, V and J genes were assigned by comparing TCR nucleotide sequences against IMGT/GENE-DB human TR gene sequences. The TCRdist pipeline was used in a later analysis to assign CDR3 sequences and most-parsimonious VDJ recombination scenarios. In a later analysis, every TCR beta chain was defined by the combination of its CDR3 amino acid sequence and its V-gene family, and reads without a unique V-gene family were dropped. To address suspected cross-contamination and a sequencing artifact, a later analysis removed a few hundred highly shared, low-generation-probability nucleotide sequences. In a later analysis, a clonal expansion index was calculated for each public chain from normalized within-repertoire ranks of inferred template counts. A later analysis computed generation probabilities with a VDJ recombination model fitted to out-of-frame rearrangements, and checked the results against IGoR. In a later analysis, hypergeometric tests were used to score TCR-TCR, TCR-HLA and TCR-CMV co-occurrence, with a repertoire-size bias correction applied to TCR pairs. False discovery rates were estimated in a later analysis by permuting HLA or CMV assignments 20 times. In a later analysis, co-occurring TCRs were grouped with DBSCAN, and TCRdist sequence similarity was added when clustering was performed within HLA-allele-positive subsets. For co-occurrence clustering, repertoires with fewer than 30,000 or more than 120,000 public chains were excluded, along with four or five repertoires with anomalous nucleotide sharing. The table was pulled from immuneACCESS by TCRdb, which kept in-frame rearrangements only. Such tables lose some clones; where checked, under half of the loss comes from unresolved V genes, and the rest has no known cause. That table furnishes V, J and clone size, whereas the DNA furnished D and trimming. This sample gives around 190,000 clones in total; approximately 84% of them show up just once. The top ten clonotypes cover about 3% of the sample.

CDR1 SGDLS and CDR2 YYNGEE are derived from the germline V gene. The CDR3 holds 15 amino acids from the cysteine to the phenylalanine. Only the CDR3 DNA is retained, 45 bases long and in frame from the first base. Trimming accounts for 0 bases at V and 8 bases at J, while the number of junction bases matched to no gene is 10. The sequencing input was PBMCs. The origin of this receptor is a female donor in good health and CMV-seronegative. The rearranged segments are TRBV9 and TRBJ1-1; the central 7 bases match TRBD1. The sequence in DNA is TGTGCCAGCAGCGTAGTCGGAACAGGGGCTGCGGAAGCTTTCTTT. Translated, it reads CASSVVGTGAAEAFF.